A selection of T cell receptor beta chains follows, all from one sample in a study of early stage breast cancer tumors. Produced via immunoSEQ multiplex PCR; TCRdb's table is partial and in-frame only. Here the sample spans around 51,000 clones, approximately 78% being singletons. Sequencing input: blood. The origin of the receptors is a person aged 35-50 years with breast cancer. The CDR3 runs from the conserved cysteine through the conserved F or W. D genes are given only for firm matches.

d_call,j_call,v_call,cdr3_aa
TRBD2,TRBJ2-2,TRBV7-2,CASSRGSSGSVTGELFF
TRBD1,TRBJ2-7,TRBV10-3,CAISPTGSSYEQYF
.,TRBJ2-7,TRBV6-6,CASSPWSLGGPYEQYF
TRBD2,TRBJ2-7,TRBV15,CATSGTSGSREEQYF
TRBD2,TRBJ2-2,TRBV5-1,CASSLRLAGATGELFF
TRBD1,TRBJ2-7,TRBV2,CASSGGQGIYEQYF
.,TRBJ1-4,TRBV5-1,CASTPDSAANEKLFF
TRBD2,TRBJ2-7,TRBV13,CASSLGWREAYEQYF
TRBD2,TRBJ2-1,TRBV4-1,CASSQGLLGLAGVNEQFF
.,TRBJ2-2,TRBV4-1,CASSQAGPPGELFF
.,TRBJ2-2,TRBV10-2,CASSGTQVGELFF
TRBD2,TRBJ2-5,TRBV18,CASSPGLALETQYF
.,TRBJ2-3,TRBV18,CASSPREQDTQYF
.,TRBJ2-7,TRBV30,CAWSVGYYEQYF
TRBD2,TRBJ2-1,TRBV7-2,CASRLGSSGSLVGQFF
TRBD2,TRBJ2-7,TRBV7-8,CASSLGRIAGDYEQYF
TRBD1,TRBJ2-2,TRBV5-1,CASSKGTGVTGELFF
TRBD2,TRBJ2-1,TRBV5-1,CASSVAGLDLYNEQFF
.,TRBJ1-5,TRBV6-1,CASTTSISNQPQHF
.,TRBJ2-5,TRBV7-2,CASSLRRNQETQYF
.,TRBJ2-3,TRBV5-1,CASSLEGRGPDTQYF
.,TRBJ2-5,TRBV2,CASSERGQETQYF
.,TRBJ1-5,TRBV10-2,CASSGRQGDISNQPQHF
TRBD1,TRBJ2-7,TRBV6-6,CASRSGTGGYEQYF
TRBD1,TRBJ1-2,TRBV2,CASSEGTGFGYTF
.,TRBJ2-1,TRBV5-6,CASRQGRIGEQFF
.,TRBJ2-7,TRBV4-2,CASSPASGQSSYEQYF
TRBD2,TRBJ2-7,TRBV7-8,CASSLRASGNFEQYF
TRBD2,TRBJ2-3,TRBV4-2,CASSPRGGTSGVSTDTQYF
.,TRBJ2-5,TRBV2,CASSEVEQETQYF
TRBD1,TRBJ2-3,TRBV19,CASSPTGTGPTDTQYF
.,TRBJ1-2,TRBV28,CASSLGLAYGYTF
.,TRBJ2-3,TRBV19,CASSMRKTTDTQYF
.,TRBJ2-1,TRBV7-8,CASSSPGHPLLF
TRBD1,TRBJ2-7,TRBV11-2,CASSYQPGQGSHEQYF
.,TRBJ2-5,TRBV5-1,CASSAKTGTRETQYF
.,TRBJ2-5,TRBV18,CASSPNYQETQYF
.,TRBJ2-7,TRBV6-5,CASRGSGGYEQYF
TRBD1,TRBJ1-5,TRBV19,CASSIAAGGGQPQHF
TRBD1,TRBJ1-1,TRBV27,CASSPLRTGLNTEAFF
.,TRBJ2-5,TRBV21-1,CASSPGGGRQETQYF
.,TRBJ2-3,TRBV20-1,CSAAPKDTQYF
.,TRBJ1-5,TRBV7-2,CASSLDIVSPQHF
TRBD2,TRBJ2-1,TRBV11-3,CASSLAGGEGEQFF
.,TRBJ1-1,TRBV6-1,CATFRGTEAFF
TRBD1,TRBJ2-5,TRBV5-1,CASSLASGGRETQYF
TRBD1,TRBJ2-5,TRBV6-5,CASSYGQGLETQYF
TRBD2,TRBJ2-3,TRBV9,CASSPPGGRARDTQYF
.,TRBJ1-1,TRBV18,CASSPMGAGNTEAFF
.,TRBJ1-3,TRBV5-5,CASRVRSDSGNTIYF
.,TRBJ2-7,TRBV27,CASSFPGAYEQYF
.,TRBJ2-2,TRBV30,CAWSDYTGELFF
.,TRBJ2-1,TRBV18,CASSQGFAYNEQFF
TRBD1,TRBJ1-1,TRBV6-5,CASRQGAVTEAFF